This T cell receptor beta chain was retrieved from a study of response to subunit inactivated influenza vaccine. Study-level findings and limits: A suggestion made by the authors is that each seasonal influenza vaccination recruits few new T cells.

In this sample, this clonotype turned up a few times. Its antigen is currently unknown. Between the trimmed V and J ends, which lost 2 bases and 2 bases, there was a span of 12 bases. CDR1 is GTSNPN, CDR2 SVGIG, per germline (reference sequence). The CDR3 extends over 14 amino acids. One entry per CDR3 protein results from TCRdb running MiXCR on the RT-PCR reads. The sample has just under 550,000 distinct CDR3 sequences, less than 25% seen once. This sample also belongs to another study, concerning T cells expressing NK-cell markers. As that study records: The cDNA for TCR beta came from 5'RACE template switching with UMIs. Sorted CD3+CD56-NKG2C+, CD3+CD56+NKG2C- and CD3+CD56+NKG2C+ T cells were the source of the TCR beta repertoires. The study found these clonotypes also leading the CD3+CD56-NKG2C+ fraction in several donors.

This receptor was identified in a man in his fifties who received an inactivated influenza vaccine. The chain combines TRBV30 with TRBJ1-1; weak D call: TRBD1 (6 bases). Sample: CD4+ T cells sorted from PBMCs, taken 11 to 12 days after vaccination. CDR3 DNA: TGTGCCTGGAGTAGGGGGGAAGGTAACACTGAAGCTTTCTTT. Translating gives CAWSRGEGNTEAFF. Variable domain in full (rest from reference TRBV30 and TRBJ1-1): SQTIHQWPATLVQPVGSPLSLECTVEGTSNPNLYWYRQAAGRGLQLLFYSVGIGQISSEVPQNLSASRPQDRQFILSSKKLLLSDSGFYLCAWSRGEGNTEAFFGQGTRLTVV.